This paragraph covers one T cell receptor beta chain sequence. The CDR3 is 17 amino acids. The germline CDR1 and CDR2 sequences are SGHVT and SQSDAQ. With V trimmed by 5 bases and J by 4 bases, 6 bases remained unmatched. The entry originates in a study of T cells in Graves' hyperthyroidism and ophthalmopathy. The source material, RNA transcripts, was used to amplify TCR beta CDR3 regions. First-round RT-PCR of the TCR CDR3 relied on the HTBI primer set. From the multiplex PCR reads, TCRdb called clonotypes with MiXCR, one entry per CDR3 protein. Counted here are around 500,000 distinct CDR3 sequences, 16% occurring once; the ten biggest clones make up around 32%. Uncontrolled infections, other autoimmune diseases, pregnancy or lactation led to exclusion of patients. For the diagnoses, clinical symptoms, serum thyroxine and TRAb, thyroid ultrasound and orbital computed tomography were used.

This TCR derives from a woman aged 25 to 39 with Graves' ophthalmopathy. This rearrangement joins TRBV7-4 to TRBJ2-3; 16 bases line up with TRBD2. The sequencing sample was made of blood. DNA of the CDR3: TGTGCCAGCAGCGTCGCCGGGACTAGCGGGAGGGCAGATACGCAGTATTTT. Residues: CASSVAGTSGRADTQYF.